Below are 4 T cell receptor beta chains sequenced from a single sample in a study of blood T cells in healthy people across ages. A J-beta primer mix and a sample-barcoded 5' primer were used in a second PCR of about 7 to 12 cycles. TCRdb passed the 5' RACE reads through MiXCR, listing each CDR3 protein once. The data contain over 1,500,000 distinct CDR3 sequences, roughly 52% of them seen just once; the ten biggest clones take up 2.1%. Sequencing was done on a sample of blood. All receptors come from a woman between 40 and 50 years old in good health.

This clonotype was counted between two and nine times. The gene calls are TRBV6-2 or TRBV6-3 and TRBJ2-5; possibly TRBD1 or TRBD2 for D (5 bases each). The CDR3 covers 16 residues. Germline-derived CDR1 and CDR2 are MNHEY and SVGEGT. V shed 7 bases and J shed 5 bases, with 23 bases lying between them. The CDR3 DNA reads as TGTGCCAGCACTACGGGGACCATGGACACGAAGGAGACCCAGTACTTC. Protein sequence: CASTTGTMDTKETQYF.

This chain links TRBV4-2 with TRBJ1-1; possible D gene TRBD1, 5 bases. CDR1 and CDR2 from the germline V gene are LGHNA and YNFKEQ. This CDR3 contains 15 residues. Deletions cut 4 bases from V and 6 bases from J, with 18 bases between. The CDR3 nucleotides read TGTGCCAGCAGCCGGGGCCTGGGCCGAACCTCTGAAGCTTTCTTT. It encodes CASSRGLGRTSEAFF.

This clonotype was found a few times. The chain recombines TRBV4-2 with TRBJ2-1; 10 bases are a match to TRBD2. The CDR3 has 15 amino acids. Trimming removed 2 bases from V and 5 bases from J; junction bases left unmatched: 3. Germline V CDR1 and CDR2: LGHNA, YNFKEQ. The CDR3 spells CASSQRTSGNNEQFF. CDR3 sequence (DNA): TGTGCCAGCAGCCAACGGACTAGCGGTAACAATGAGCAGTTCTTC.

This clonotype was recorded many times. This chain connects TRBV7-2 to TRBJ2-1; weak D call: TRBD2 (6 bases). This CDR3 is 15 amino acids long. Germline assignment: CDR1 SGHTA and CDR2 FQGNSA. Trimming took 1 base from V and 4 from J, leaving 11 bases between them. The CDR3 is CASSLGAGPYNEQFF. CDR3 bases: TGTGCCAGCAGCTTAGGTGCGGGGCCGTACAATGAGCAGTTCTTC.